This T cell receptor (beta chain) stems from a study of CD8 T cells in Susac syndrome. After extraction with the RNeasy kit, roughly 0.45 to 1 ug of the RNA was reverse transcribed using random hexamers. Amplification of TCR beta CDR3 by immunoSEQ multiplex PCR spanned 54 Vbeta and 13 Jbeta. TCRdb called the immunoSEQ multiplex PCR reads again in MiXCR, with one record for every CDR3 protein. Among hundreds of thousands of distinct CDR3 sequences, more than 70% were seen once, and the ten largest hold approximately 0.12%. TCR beta sequencing covered blood CD8+ and CD4+ T cells. The multiple sclerosis control group consisted of treatment-naive patients whose relapsing-remitting disease, which was either stable or active, fulfilled revised McDonald criteria. TEMRA cells were FACS-enriched, while CD8+ and CD4+ T cells were negatively isolated. The sample consisted of CD8+ T cells from PBMCs. The TCR sequence derives from a human donor with multiple sclerosis.

Here the CDR3 reads CAWSGTSLQPQHF. The CDR3 DNA reads TGTGCCTGGAGTGGGACATCTTTGCAGCCCCAGCATTTT. The chain has TRBV30 and TRBJ1-5, with D tentatively TRBD1 (5 bases). The V gene lost 1 base and the J gene lost 7 bases, with 11 bases spanning the gap. This CDR3 has 13 residues. Germline CDR1 reads GTSNPN; CDR2 reads SVGIG (reference sequence). Based on the CDR3 plus reference TRBV30 and TRBJ1-5, the full variable domain is SQTIHQWPATLVQPVGSPLSLECTVEGTSNPNLYWYRQAAGRGLQLLFYSVGIGQISSEVPQNLSASRPQDRQFILSSKKLLLSDSGFYLCAWSGTSLQPQHFGDGTRLSIL.